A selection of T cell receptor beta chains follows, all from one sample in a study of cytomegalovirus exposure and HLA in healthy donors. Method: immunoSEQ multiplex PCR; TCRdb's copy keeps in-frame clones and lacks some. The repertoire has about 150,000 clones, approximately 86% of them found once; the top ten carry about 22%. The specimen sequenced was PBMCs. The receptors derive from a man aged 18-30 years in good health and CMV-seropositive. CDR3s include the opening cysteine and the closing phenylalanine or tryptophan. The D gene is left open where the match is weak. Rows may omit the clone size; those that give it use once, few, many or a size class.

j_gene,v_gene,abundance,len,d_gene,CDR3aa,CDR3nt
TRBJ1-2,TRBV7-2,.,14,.,CASSLEQATYGYTF,TGTGCCAGCAGCTTGGAACAGGCGACCTATGGCTACACCTTC
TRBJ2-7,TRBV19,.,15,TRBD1,CASRMTGAPSYEQYF,TGTGCCAGTAGGATGACAGGGGCCCCTTCCTACGAGCAGTACTTC
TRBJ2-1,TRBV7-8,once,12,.,CASSSFLDEQFF,TGTGCCAGCAGCTCCTTCTTAGATGAGCAGTTCTTC
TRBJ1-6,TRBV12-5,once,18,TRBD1,CASGLVGTGEPYNSPLHF,TGTGCTAGTGGTTTGGTAGGGACAGGGGAACCCTATAATTCACCCCTCCACTTT
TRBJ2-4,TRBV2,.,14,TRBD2,CASSMGRELNIQYF,TGTGCCAGCAGCATGGGGCGGGAGCTCAACATTCAGTACTTC
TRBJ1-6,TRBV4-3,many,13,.,CASSQQGTSPLHF,TGCGCCAGCAGCCAGCAGGGCACCTCACCCCTCCACTTT
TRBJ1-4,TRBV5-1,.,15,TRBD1,CASSSDRAGGEKLFF,TGCGCCAGCAGCTCCGACAGGGCGGGGGGTGAAAAACTGTTTTTT
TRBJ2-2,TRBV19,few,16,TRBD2,CASSIPAGANTGELFF,TGTGCCAGTAGTATCCCTGCGGGGGCGAACACCGGGGAGCTGTTTTTT
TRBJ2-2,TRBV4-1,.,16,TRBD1,CASSFRDRGNTGELFF,TGCGCCAGCAGCTTTAGGGACAGGGGGAACACCGGGGAGCTGTTTTTT
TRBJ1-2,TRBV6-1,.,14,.,CASTAQGFNYGYTF,TGTGCCAGCACCGCCCAGGGATTTAACTATGGCTACACCTTC
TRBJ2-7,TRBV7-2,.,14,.,CASSLAGANYEQYF,TGTGCCAGCAGCTTAGCAGGAGCTAACTACGAGCAGTACTTC
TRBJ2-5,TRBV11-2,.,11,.,CASSVGETQYF,TGTGCCAGCAGCGTCGGAGAGACCCAGTACTTC
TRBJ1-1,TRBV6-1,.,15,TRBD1,CASRSKTGGWTEAFF,TGTGCCAGCAGATCAAAAACAGGGGGATGGACTGAAGCTTTCTTT